This T cell receptor beta chain was sequenced in a study of T cell responses to AZD1222 COVID-19 vaccine. Repertoires were generated with immunoSEQ multiplex PCR, while TCRdb's copy carries only in-frame clones and drops some. The table lists approximately 140,000 clones, roughly nine tenths of them singletons. Study results and limitations: A mostly white British donor set with more females was recruited, and clonal diversity was possibly underestimated. Regions 160-218 and 743-854 dominated among vaccine-associated CD4 TCRs spanning spike. The study found Spike-specific TCR breadth and depth rose after two AZD1222 doses.

For this clone: Its antigen is unknown.

Germline-derived CDR1 and CDR2 are LNHDA and SQIVND (reference sequence). This CDR3 contains 13 residues. The V and J ends lost 5 bases and 4 bases respectively, with 11 bases between them. This chain connects TRBV19 to TRBJ2-5; D is unresolved. The origin of this receptor is an adult in good health. Sequenced here: peripheral blood, sampled on day 0 of AZD1222 vaccination. The CDR3 nucleotides are TGTGCCAGTAGTTCCGCCCCCCGAGAGACCCAGTACTTC. Protein sequence: CASSSAPRETQYF. Complete variable domain (other parts from reference TRBV19 and TRBJ2-5): DGGITQSPKYLFRKEGQNVTLSCEQNLNHDAMYWYRQDPGQGLRLIYYSQIVNDFQKGDIAEGYSVSREKKESFPLTVTSAQKNPTAFYLCASSSAPRETQYFGPGTRLLVL.